These 4 T cell receptor beta chains came from one sample sequenced in a study of T cells after yellow fever vaccination. MiXCR, applied by TCRdb to the 5' RACE reads, yields one record per CDR3 protein. The sample holds roughly 74,000 distinct CDR3 sequences, more than 5.5% seen once. The source material was CD8+ T cells sorted from PBMCs, sampled roughly 5 days after the first yellow fever vaccination. The receptors stem from a young man who received the YFV17D yellow fever vaccine.

This clonotype occurred many times. The J gene is TRBJ2-2, the V gene TRBV7-9; no reliable D call. The V gene lost 1 base and the J gene lost 2 bases, with 5 bases spanning the gap. The CDR3 length is 14 residues. Germline V gene data show CDR1 as SEHNR and CDR2 as FQNEAQ (reference sequence). CDR3 in DNA: TGTGCCAGCAGCTTAGAAGGAAACACCGGGGAGCTGTTTTTT. Translated, it gives CASSLEGNTGELFF.

There are many counts of this clonotype. The rearrangement links TRBV6-1 to TRBJ1-5; D unresolved. Per the germline V gene, CDR1 is MNHNS and CDR2 is SASEGT. The length of the CDR3 is 14 residues. The germline V and J ends were trimmed by 1 base and 3 bases, with 7 bases remaining between them. CDR3 in amino acids: CASSEVGSNQPQHF. The CDR3 bases are TGTGCCAGCAGTGAAGTGGGCTCCAATCAGCCCCAGCATTTT.

This clonotype was observed a few times. The rearrangement uses TRBV20-1 and TRBJ2-2, with a weak D call TRBD1 (5 bases). The CDR3 extends over 16 amino acids. Germline CDR1 reads DFQATT; CDR2 reads SNEGSKA (reference sequence). The V end lost 1 base, the J end lost 4 bases, and 16 bases lay between the germline ends. The CDR3 sequence: CSARVVAGSTTGELFF. CDR3 DNA: TGCAGTGCTAGAGTGGTTGCAGGGTCTACCACCGGGGAGCTGTTTTTT.

This clonotype has ten or more counts. J is TRBJ2-3 and V is TRBV24-1; D is possibly TRBD2 (5 bases). This CDR3 is 18 amino acids long. Germline V CDR1 and CDR2: KGHDR, SFDVKD. The V end was cut by 0 bases, the J end by 5 bases, with 20 bases between. CDR3 region: CATSDLRPRRARGDTQYF. In nucleotides, the CDR3 is TGTGCCACCAGTGATTTGCGCCCGAGACGTGCACGGGGAGATACGCAGTATTTT.